This record looks at one T cell receptor (beta chain) sequence and its context. The sample is drawn from a study of shared clonotypes between healthy human individuals. Each unsorted sample relied on about 94 million PBMCs as its source of genomic DNA. CDR3 length: 17 residues. Germline-derived CDR1 and CDR2 are SGHVS and FNYEAQ. V gave up 5 bases and J gave up 3 bases; unmatched junction bases: 8. Researchers divided each subset's genomic DNA evenly across several immunoSEQ plates. Per the authors' pipeline: As immunoSEQ supplied junction-only sequences (without quality scores), filtering differed. Measured with immunoSEQ multiplex PCR; TCRdb has only the in-frame clones, and not every one. The V and J calls and clone size come from that table; D and trimming were worked out from the DNA. Of more than 400,000 clones detected, 81% appear once; the ten largest clones hold more than 9.5%.

The receptor was isolated from a woman in her forties in good health. Some clones in this sample may be carry-over from other donors' samples. The chain is built from TRBV7-6 and TRBJ2-1; 12 bases align to TRBD2. Sequencing was carried out using PBMCs. DNA for the CDR3: TGTGCCAGCAGCAAGAACCCGACTAGCGGGGGCTACAATGAGCAGTTCTTC. Translating it yields CASSKNPTSGGYNEQFF.